This T cell receptor (beta chain) was found in a study of shared clonotypes between healthy human individuals. On the study more broadly: Three plates were used per donor for CD4 naive, three for CD4 memory, two for CD8 naive and one for CD8 memory.

A remark on this clone: Its antigen is not identified.

Trimming pared 6 bases from V and 0 bases from J, leaving 12 bases between. This CDR3 is 15 amino acids long. Germline CDR1 SNHLY, CDR2 FYNNEI. Study conclusions and caveats: Some clonotypes were shared by all four sorted-subset donors, while others were not shared. The non-shared ones had lower generation probabilities than the shared ones. Researchers found naive subsets generally carried larger estimated richness than memory subsets.

Sorted-subset replicate PCR reactions contained roughly 200 ng DNA, corresponding to tens of thousands of T cell genomes. Produced via immunoSEQ multiplex PCR; TCRdb's table is partial and in-frame only. The sample has 730,000 or so clones, 72% seen once; the top ten hold about 1.7%. Sequencing input: memory CD4+ T cells sorted from blood. Described subset: CD45RA-negative fraction. This chain joins TRBV2 and TRBJ2-1, with D possibly TRBD2 on 6 matching bases. This receptor was obtained from a woman under 40 in good health. CDR3 DNA sequence: TGTGCCAGCAGGAGGGACTCGCCCTCCTACAATGAGCAGTTCTTC. It translates to CASRRDSPSYNEQFF. The variable domain in full, completed from reference TRBV2 and TRBJ2-1, reads EPEVTQTPSHQVTQMGQEVILRCVPISNHLYFYWYRQILGQKVEFLVSFYNNEISEKSEIFDDQFSVERPDGSNFTLKIRSTKLEDSAMYFCASRRDSPSYNEQFFGPGTRLTVL.